This TCR beta chain was observed in a study of tumor and adjacent non-tumor tissue in lung cancer. Study at large: Each sample yielded a few million productive TCRbeta reads on average. Points from the study as a whole: In normal lung, the top 100 clones were significantly more dominant than in tumor. Higher tumor TCR diversity was associated with shorter survival.

The template was RNA from unsorted bulk tissue. Germline V gene sequence: CDR1 MNHNS, CDR2 SASEGT. Trimming removed 3 bases at V and 5 bases at J, with 10 bases between. The length of the CDR3 is 13 residues. The library came from three nested PCR rounds adapted from ARM-PCR protocols. One entry per CDR3 protein results from TCRdb running MiXCR on the multiplex PCR reads. The sample has 85,000 to 100,000 distinct CDR3 sequences; about 66% are singletons. This clonotype was seen at least ten times. The target antigen is unknown. Sequencing input: lung tumor tissue. The chain joins TRBV6-1 to TRBJ1-1; D is unresolved. The receptor was isolated from a man in his sixties with non-small cell lung cancer. The CDR3 protein is CASSDGSVTEAFF. The CDR3 DNA is TGTGCCAGCAGTGATGGGTCGGTGACTGAAGCTTTCTTT.